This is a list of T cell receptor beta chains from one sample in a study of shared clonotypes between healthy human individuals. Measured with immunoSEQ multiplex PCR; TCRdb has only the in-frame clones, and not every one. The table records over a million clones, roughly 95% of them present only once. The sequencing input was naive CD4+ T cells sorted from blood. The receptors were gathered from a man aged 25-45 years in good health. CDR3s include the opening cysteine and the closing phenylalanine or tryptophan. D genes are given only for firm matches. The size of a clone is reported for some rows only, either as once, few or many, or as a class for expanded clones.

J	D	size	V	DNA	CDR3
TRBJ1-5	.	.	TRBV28	TGTGCCAGCAGCCCCGGGGAGCCCCAGCATTTT	CASSPGEPQHF
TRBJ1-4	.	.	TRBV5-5	TGTGCCAGCAGCTTAACAGCCCGTGAAAAACTGTTTTTT	CASSLTAREKLFF
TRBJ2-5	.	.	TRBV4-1	TGCGCCAGCAGCCAAGGGACTCAAGAGACCCAGTACTTC	CASSQGTQETQYF
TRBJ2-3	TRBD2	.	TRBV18	TGTGCCAGCTCACCCGGGACTAGCGGGAGAGTTATTAGCACAGATACGCAGTATTTT	CASSPGTSGRVISTDTQYF
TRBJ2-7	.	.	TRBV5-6	TGTGCCAGCAGCCCGGACGGTGGACGCTACGAGCAGTACTTC	CASSPDGGRYEQYF
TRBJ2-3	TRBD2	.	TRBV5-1	TGCGCCAGCAGCCGTGGCTCGGCGGGGGGCACAGATACGCAGTATTTT	CASSRGSAGGTDTQYF
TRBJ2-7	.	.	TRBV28	TGTGCCAGCAGCCTCGTCGCCTACGAGCAGTACTTC	CASSLVAYEQYF
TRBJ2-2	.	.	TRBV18	TGTGCCAGCTCACCAATACGAGAGGCCGGGAACACCGGGGAGCTGTTTTTT	CASSPIREAGNTGELFF
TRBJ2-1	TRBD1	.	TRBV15	TGTGCCACCAGCAGGGACCTCCCCGGGACAGGGTTGAATGAGCAGTTCTTC	CATSRDLPGTGLNEQFF
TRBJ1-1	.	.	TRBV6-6	TGTGCCAGCAGCCGCCTCACAGGGCTAGAAGCTTTCTTT	CASSRLTGLEAFF
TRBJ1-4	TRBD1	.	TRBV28	TGTGCCAGCAGTCTTCCTACAGGGGGCGTTGAAAAACTGTTTTTT	CASSLPTGGVEKLFF
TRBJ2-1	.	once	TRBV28	TGTGCCAGCATTCCCTACCGGGTGTATAATGAGCAGTTCTTC	CASIPYRVYNEQFF
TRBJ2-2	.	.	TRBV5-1	TGCGCCAGCAGCTTGGGGGTGATGGACACCGGGGAGCTGTTTTTT	CASSLGVMDTGELFF
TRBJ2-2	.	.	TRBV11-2	TGTGCCAGCAGCTCCCTGCGAGGACCCGGGGAGCTGTTTTTT	CASSSLRGPGELFF
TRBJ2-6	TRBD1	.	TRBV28	TGTGCCAGCAGGGGACAGGCTAGCTCTGGGGCCAACGTCCTGACTTTC	CASRGQASSGANVLTF
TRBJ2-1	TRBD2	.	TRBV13	TGTGCCAGCAGCTTCACACGTTCTAGCGGGAGGGCCGGTGAGCAGTTCTTC	CASSFTRSSGRAGEQFF
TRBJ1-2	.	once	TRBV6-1	TGTGCCAGCAGTCCGGGACCCCCCTATGGCTACACCTTC	CASSPGPPYGYTF
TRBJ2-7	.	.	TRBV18	TGTGCCAGCTCACCACAACAGGGCGTAGGCTACGAGCAGTACTTC	CASSPQQGVGYEQYF
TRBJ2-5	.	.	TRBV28	TGTGCCAGCAGTTGGGTAGGGCGGGTCCAAGAGACCCAGTACTTC	CASSWVGRVQETQYF
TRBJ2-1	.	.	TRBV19	TGTGCCAGTAGTATTCGCGATGAGCAGTTCTTC	CASSIRDEQFF
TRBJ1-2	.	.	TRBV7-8	TGTGCCAGCAGCTTAGCGGGAACTAACTATGGCTACACCTTC	CASSLAGTNYGYTF
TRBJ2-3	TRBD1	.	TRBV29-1	TGCAGCGTGGGCCGACAGGGTTTCACAGATACGCAGTATTTT	CSVGRQGFTDTQYF
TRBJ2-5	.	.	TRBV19	TGTGCCAGTAGTATAGTAAGGGGGACCCAGTACTTC	CASSIVRGTQYF
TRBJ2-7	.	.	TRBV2	TGTGCCAGCAGAGAAAGGACAGCCACCTCCTACGAGCAGTACTTC	CASRERTATSYEQYF
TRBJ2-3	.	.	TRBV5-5	TGTGCCAGCAGCTTGGTTGCAGATACGCAGTATTTT	CASSLVADTQYF
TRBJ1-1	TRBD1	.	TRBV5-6	TGTGCCAGCAGCGGGGACAGGGTGAACACTGAAGCTTTCTTT	CASSGDRVNTEAFF
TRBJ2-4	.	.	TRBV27	TGTGCCAGCAGTTTTTTGGGGCCAGGCAAAAACATTCAGTACTTC	CASSFLGPGKNIQYF
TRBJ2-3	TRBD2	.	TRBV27	TGTGCCAGCAGTTTGGCCATTCCCTGGGCGGGAGGTGGGCTGGGCGATACGCAGTATTTT	CASSLAIPWAGGGLGDTQYF
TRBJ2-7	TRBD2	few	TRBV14	TGTGCCAGCAGCCAGGGAAGCGGGAGGTCCCACGAGCAGTACTTC	CASSQGSGRSHEQYF
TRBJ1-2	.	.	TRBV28	TGTGCCAGCAGCCCCTTTCATGGGTTTGGATATGGCTACACCTTC	CASSPFHGFGYGYTF
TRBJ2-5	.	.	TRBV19	TGTGCCAGTACCGGGGGCGGGGGCTCCCCCCGGCCCCAGTACTTC	CASTGGGGSPRPQYF
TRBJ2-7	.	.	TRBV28	TGTGCCAGCAGTTCTTTGGACAGCCTCTACGAGCAGTACTTC	CASSSLDSLYEQYF
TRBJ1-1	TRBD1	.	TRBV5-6	TGTGCCAGCAGCATCCCACAGGGGGTGAACACTGAAGCTTTCTTT	CASSIPQGVNTEAFF
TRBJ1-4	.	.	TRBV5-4	TGTGCCAGCAGCTTGAGACGCGGATCAACTAATGAAAAACTGTTTTTT	CASSLRRGSTNEKLFF
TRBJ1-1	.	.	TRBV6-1	TGTGCCGCATCCGCGGCTGGAGGCACTGAAGCTTTCTTT	CAASAAGGTEAFF
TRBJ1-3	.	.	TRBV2	TGTGCCAGCACCGGTGGGGGGAACACCATATATTTT	CASTGGGNTIYF
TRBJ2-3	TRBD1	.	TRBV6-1	TGTGCCAGCAAGCCTCCGGGACAGGGAGATACGCAGTATTTT	CASKPPGQGDTQYF
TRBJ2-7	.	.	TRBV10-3	TGTGCCATCAGTGAACGGGACGGTCCCTACGAGCAGTACTTC	CAISERDGPYEQYF
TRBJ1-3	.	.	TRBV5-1	TGCGCCAGCAGAGAGCAATCTGGAAACACCATATATTTT	CASREQSGNTIYF
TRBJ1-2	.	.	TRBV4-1	TGCGCCAGCAGCCTAGGGGACGGAGGGAACTATGGCTACACCTTC	CASSLGDGGNYGYTF
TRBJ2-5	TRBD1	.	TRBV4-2	TGTGCCAGCAGCCAAGATGATGGGACAGGGGATGAGACCCAGTACTTC	CASSQDDGTGDETQYF
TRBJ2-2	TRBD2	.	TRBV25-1	TGTGCCAGCAGTGCCCTTAGCGGGAGGGCCTACACCGGGGAGCTGTTTTTT	CASSALSGRAYTGELFF
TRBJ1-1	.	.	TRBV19	TGTGCCAGTAGTCGGTTGAACACTGAAGCTTTCTTT	CASSRLNTEAFF
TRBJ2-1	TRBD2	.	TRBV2	TGTGCCAGCAGGATTAACGGACTAGGATCAGATGAGCAGTTCTTC	CASRINGLGSDEQFF
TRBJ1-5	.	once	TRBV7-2	TGTGCCAGCAGCTTACTACCCATCCTAGACAATCAGCCCCAGCATTTT	CASSLLPILDNQPQHF
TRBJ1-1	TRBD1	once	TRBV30	TGTGCCTGGGGACAGGGCTCAATGAACACTGAAGCTTTCTTT	CAWGQGSMNTEAFF
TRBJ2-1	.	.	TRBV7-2	TGTGCCAGCAGCTTAGCGCCGGGACTTCTCCTCGTGGAGCAGTTCTTC	CASSLAPGLLLVEQFF
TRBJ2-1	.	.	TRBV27	TGTGCCAGCAGTTTAAGGTCCGACAGCTCCTACAATGAGCAGTTCTTC	CASSLRSDSSYNEQFF
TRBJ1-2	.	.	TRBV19	TGTGCCAGTAGTATACAGACCGCGGGCTACACCTTC	CASSIQTAGYTF
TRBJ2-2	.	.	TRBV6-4	TGTGCCAGCAGTGAAACGACAGGGAGGATCACCGGGGAGCTGTTTTTT	CASSETTGRITGELFF
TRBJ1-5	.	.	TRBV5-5	TGTGCCAGCAGCTTGTACGGGATCGGCCAGCCCCAGCATTTT	CASSLYGIGQPQHF